Below are 7 T cell receptor beta chains sequenced from a single sample in a study of CD8+CD57+ T cells in acquired aplastic anemia. It was genomic DNA that served as the template for profiling TCR beta VDJ and CDR3. TCRdb re-analysed the reads in MiXCR, keeping a single row per CDR3 protein. The sample shows some 220,000 distinct CDR3 sequences, 34% of them seen only once. Sequencing used sorted CD4+, CD8+, or CD8+CD57+ T cells (not recorded which) from PBMCs. Receptors were obtained from a human donor in good health, serving as a control.

This clonotype was recorded many times. The V call is TRBV15, the J call TRBJ2-3; 9 bases align to TRBD2. This CDR3 contains 15 residues. Germline V gives CDR1 LNHNV, CDR2 YYDKDF (reference sequence). V shed 4 bases and J 4 bases; nucleotides not matched to a gene: 6. CDR3 DNA sequence: TGTGCCACCAGCACTGAAAGCGGGGGGCCAGATACGCAGTATTTT. This codes for CATSTESGGPDTQYF.

Comments on this clonotype: The junction departs from germline at one end; a sequencing error may be responsible. V gene TRBV7-6 combines with J gene TRBJ1-4; TRBD1 matches 9 bases. The CDR3 extends over 15 amino acids. Germline assignment: CDR1 SGHVS and CDR2 FNYEAQ. CDR3 protein: CASSLPQGAAEKLFF. The CDR3 nucleotides are TGTGCCAGCAGCCTACCACAGGGGGCCGCGGAAAAACTATTTTTT.

This clonotype was seen ten or more times. This chain joins TRBV7-2 and TRBJ1-6; 8 bases are shared with TRBD1. Germline V gives CDR1 SGHTA, CDR2 FQGNSA. With 3 bases clipped from V and 9 bases from J, the junction kept 4 bases outside the gene matches. The CDR3 is 14 residues long. This CDR3 reads CASSFEDRVSPLHF. The CDR3 DNA sequence: TGTGCCAGCAGCTTCGAGGACAGGGTTTCACCCCTCCACTTT.

This clonotype was found many times. The chain recombines TRBV20-1 with TRBJ2-3; no clear D gene. The CDR3 spans 11 residues. Germline V lookup: CDR1 DFQATT, CDR2 SNEGSKA (reference sequence). The ends were cut back, 3 bases at V and 6 bases at J, with 7 bases in the middle. Written as DNA, the CDR3 is TGCAGTGCTAGTTCCTGGGATACGCAGTATTTT. It encodes CSASSWDTQYF.

This clonotype was seen a few times. This CDR3 reads CASKLQSYRNTEAFF. CDR3 sequence (DNA): TGTGCCAGCAAGTTACAGTCTTACCGGAACACTGAAGCTTTCTTT. This chain connects TRBV12-3 or TRBV12-4 to TRBJ1-1; no firm D call. The CDR3 covers 15 residues. V dropped 7 bases and J dropped 1 base, with 16 bases sitting between them.

This clonotype was seen more than once but under ten times. The chain joins TRBV4-1 to TRBJ1-1; 8 nucleotides agree with TRBD1. CDR1 and CDR2 (germline): MGHRA, YSYEKL. Trimming removed 5 bases from V and 0 bases from J; junction bases left unmatched: 14. The CDR3 contains 18 residues. The CDR3 coding sequence is TGCGCCAGCAGCAGGTTTCGGACAGGGAAGGTCCTGAACACTGAAGCTTTCTTT. Residues: CASSRFRTGKVLNTEAFF.

This clonotype has just a few counts. J is TRBJ2-7 and V is TRBV5-1; 7 positions match TRBD1. Germline CDR1 is SGHRS and CDR2 is YFSETQ. The CDR3 runs 13 residues. Trimming at V came to 3 bases and at J to 5 bases, leaving 5 bases not matched to a gene. As DNA, the CDR3 is TGCGCCAGCAGCTCAGGACAGGATGACGAGCAGTACTTC. Translated, it gives CASSSGQDDEQYF.